A single sample is the source of the 16 T cell receptor beta chains below, sequenced in a study of metastatic and nonmetastatic thyroid tumors. TCRdb redid the clone calls on the PCR reads using MiXCR. The sample yields about 70,000 clones, about 17% seen once. Prior to thyroid surgery, none of the patients had received any treatment. The material sequenced was blood. The receptors here all came from a female donor with papillary thyroid cancer or a benign thyroid nodule (not recorded which). Some clones in this sample may be carry-over from other donors' samples.

The V and J genes are TRBV6-1 and TRBJ2-7; D is undetermined. Germline values: CDR1 MNHNS, CDR2 SASEGT. The CDR3 is 15 residues long. Deletions cut 1 base from V and 0 bases from J, with 10 bases between. CDR3 amino acids: CASSEEAHYSYEQYF. CDR3 in DNA: TGTGCCAGCAGTGAAGAAGCGCATTACTCCTACGAGCAGTACTTC.

This clone was seen a single time. J is TRBJ2-7 and V is TRBV7-9, with D perhaps TRBD1 or TRBD2 (5 bases each). Germline V CDR1 and CDR2: SEHNR, FQNEAQ (reference sequence). The CDR3 consists of 14 residues. V was cut by 6 bases and J by 3 bases, with 15 bases left in between. CDR3 sequence reads: CASSPPGRIYEQYF. The CDR3, as DNA: TGTGCCAGCAGTCCCCCGGGACGGATCTACGAGCAGTACTTC. Full variable domain (remainder filled in from reference TRBV7-9 and TRBJ2-7): DTGVSQNPRHKITKRGQNVTFRCDPISEHNRLYWYRQTLGQGPEFLTYFQNEAQLEKSRLLSDRFSAERPKGSFSTLEIQRTEQGDSAMYLCASSPPGRIYEQYFGPGTRLTVT.

The table lists this clone with a few counts. Here the CDR3 DNA reads TGTGCCAGCAGTGACGACTACACCGGGGAGCTGTTTTTT. As protein: CASSDDYTGELFF. The chain has TRBV6-4 and TRBJ2-2; the D is unclear. Germline CDR1 is MRHNA and CDR2 is SNTAGT. V lost 2 bases to trimming and J lost 3 bases, with 4 bases between them. There are 13 residues in the CDR3.

This clone has ten or more counts. This rearrangement joins TRBV12-3 or TRBV12-4 to TRBJ1-5; no clear D gene. The V end was cut by 6 bases, the J end by 6 bases, with 9 bases between. CDR3 length equals 12 residues. CDR3 DNA sequence: TGTGCCAGCAGCCTGAACGTTCAGCCCCAGCATTTT. This translates into CASSLNVQPQHF.

The chain uses TRBV5-1 and TRBJ2-3, with D possibly matching TRBD1 (6 bases). The V and J ends lost 4 bases and 3 bases respectively, with 15 bases between them. The CDR3 extends over 15 amino acids. CDR1 SGHRS and CDR2 YFSETQ come from the germline V gene. CDR3 amino acids: CASSPNREWTDTQYF. In DNA, the CDR3 is TGCGCCAGCAGCCCGAACAGGGAGTGGACAGATACGCAGTATTTT.

The CDR3: CSAQTGTTYNEQFF. CDR3 coding DNA: TGCAGTGCTCAGACGGGAACGACCTACAATGAGCAGTTCTTC. This chain uses TRBV20-1 with TRBJ2-1; the D gene is possibly TRBD2 (5 bases). The CDR3 covers 14 residues. V was trimmed by 5 bases and J by 2 bases, leaving 13 bases between them. The germline CDR1 and CDR2 sequences are DFQATT and SNEGSKA (reference sequence).

This clone was counted ten times or more. This chain links TRBV6-1 with TRBJ2-4, with D possibly called TRBD1 or TRBD2 (5 bases each). Trimming left V 2 bases short and J 4 bases short, with 12 bases between. Germline-derived CDR1 and CDR2 are MNHNS and SASEGT. The CDR3 consists of 15 residues. The DNA of the CDR3 is TGTGCCAGCAGTGAACCCTCTGGGGGAAAAAACATTCAGTACTTC. Translation: CASSEPSGGKNIQYF.

For this clone: One end of the junction fails to match germline, which may point to a read error. The rearrangement links TRBV4-1 to TRBJ2-2; 10 bases are a match to TRBD1. CDR3 length equals 15 residues. Germline V gene data show CDR1 as MGHRA and CDR2 as YSYEKL. The CDR3 nucleotides are TGCGCCAGCAGCCCGACAGGGGGCTCTACCGGGGAGCTGCTTTTT. Its translation: CASSPTGGSTGELLF.

This chain uses TRBV5-1 with TRBJ2-2; unclear D gene. The CDR3 length is 14 residues. From germline, CDR1 is SGHRS and CDR2 YFSETQ. Trimming cost V 0 bases and J 11 bases, with 14 bases left between them. The CDR3 is CASSLAGHGVELFF. DNA for the CDR3: TGCGCCAGCAGCTTGGCTGGCCACGGCGTTGAGCTGTTTTTT.

This clone has ten or more counts. The genes are TRBV18 and TRBJ1-1; D is unclear. The CDR3 totals 15 residues. Trimming removed 3 bases at V and 5 bases at J, with 16 bases between. Germline V gene data show CDR1 as KGHSH and CDR2 as LQKENI. The DNA of the CDR3 is TGTGCCAGCTCACCCAAGGACCCTAGGATTACTGAAGCTTTCTTT. This gives the protein CASSPKDPRITEAFF.

The table lists this clone with many counts. Other DNA sequences within the sample encode an identical CDR3. The gene calls are TRBV9 and TRBJ2-1; D is uncertain. The V end lost 1 base, the J end lost 0 bases, and 8 bases lay between the germline ends. CDR3 length: 15 amino acids. CDR1 and CDR2 from the germline V gene are SGDLS and YYNGEE. For the CDR3, the DNA is TGTGCCAGCAGCGTAAGTGGGATCTCCTACAATGAGCAGTTCTTC. This codes for CASSVSGISYNEQFF.

This clone has a count of ten or more. The gene calls are TRBV7-8 and TRBJ1-3; possibly TRBD1 for D (6 bases). Germline-derived CDR1 and CDR2 are SGHVS and FQNEAQ. Trimming removed 5 bases from V and 3 bases from J, with 8 bases in between. The length of the CDR3 is 13 residues. The CDR3 bases are TGTGCCAGCAGCCCAGGGGTTGGAAACACCATATATTTT. Translation: CASSPGVGNTIYF.

This clone has just a few counts. This may be a read error: a much more frequent sequence differs by one nucleotide. V usage is TRBV19 and J usage is TRBJ2-5; D gene unclear. The CDR3 extends over 11 amino acids. CDR1 is LNHDA and CDR2 is SQIVND in the germline V gene (reference sequence). The V and J ends lost 2 bases and 5 bases respectively, with 3 bases between them. The CDR3 is CASSISETQYF. The CDR3 DNA follows: TGTGCCAGTAGTATATCTGAGACCCAGTACTTC.

This clone occurred many times. The chain employs TRBV20-1 and TRBJ1-1, with D perhaps matching TRBD1 (6 bases). Germline V lookup: CDR1 DFQATT, CDR2 SNEGSKA (reference sequence). The CDR3 totals 13 residues. Trimming cost V 6 bases and J 6 bases, with 17 bases left between them. In DNA form, the CDR3 reads TGCAGTGCCGGGGGGGCAGGGAGGGCTGAAGCTTTCTTT. It is translated as CSAGGAGRAEAFF.

This clone was observed at least ten times. The CDR3 bases are TGTGCCAGCAGTTACTTCCATACGCAGTATTTT. Translated, it gives CASSYFHTQYF. J is TRBJ2-3 and V is TRBV6-5; D is unresolved. The V gene lost 1 base and the J gene lost 7 bases, with 3 bases spanning the gap. This CDR3 contains 11 residues. The germline CDR1 and CDR2 sequences are MNHEY and SVGAGI.

This clone showed up many times. J is TRBJ2-1 and V is TRBV7-2; tentatively, D is TRBD2 (6 bases). Trimming left V 0 bases short and J 0 bases short, with 9 bases between. There are 16 residues in the CDR3. Germline CDR1 SGHTA, CDR2 FQGNSA. Written as DNA, the CDR3 is TGTGCCAGCAGCTTAGCCTGGGGGGTCTCCTACAATGAGCAGTTCTTC. Protein: CASSLAWGVSYNEQFF.